The 8 T cell receptor beta chains presented below share a single source sample, sequenced in a study of T cell repertoires in cytomegalovirus infection. Via MiXCR, TCRdb re-called the reads, giving one row per CDR3 protein. The repertoire consists of some 450,000 distinct CDR3 sequences, with roughly 30% occurring once and the leading ten covering roughly 13%. Sequencing was carried out using PBMCs. These receptors all stem from a human donor in good health (CMV status not recorded). Some clones in this sample may be carry-over from other donors' samples.

This chain connects TRBV12-5 to TRBJ1-3; possibly TRBD1 for D (6 bases). This CDR3 has 13 amino acids. The germline CDR1 and CDR2 sequences are LGHNT and FRNRAP. V was pared by 2 bases and J by 5 bases, with 7 bases between. In DNA, the CDR3 is TGTGCTAGTGGTTTGACAGGGAGAAACACCATATATTTT. Its translation: CASGLTGRNTIYF. Supplemented by reference TRBV12-5 and TRBJ1-3, the full variable domain reads DARVTQTPRHKVTEMGQEVTMRCQPILGHNTVFWYRQTMMQGLELLAYFRNRAPLDDSGMPKDRFSAEMPDATLATLKIQPSEPRDSAVYFCASGLTGRNTIYFGEGSWLTVV.

This chain links TRBV6-2 or TRBV6-3 with TRBJ2-2, with D perhaps matching TRBD2 (6 bases). The V end lost 5 bases, the J end lost 3 bases, and 13 bases lay between the germline ends. Germline V gene data show CDR1 as MNHEY and CDR2 as SVGEGT. The CDR3 is made up of 15 amino acids. CDR3 residues: CASSTGDTYTGELFF. The CDR3 DNA follows: TGTGCCAGCAGTACGGGAGACACCTACACCGGGGAGCTGTTTTTT.

Of note for this clonotype: One junction end does not reproduce the germline sequence, and a read error may be involved. The chain couples TRBV12-3 or TRBV12-4 to TRBJ1-1; D unresolved. CDR3 length: 13 amino acids. CDR3 in amino acids: CASSPRGNTEDFF. The CDR3 coding sequence is TGTGCCAGCAGCCCCCGGGGAAACACTGAAGATTTCTTT.

This clonotype was detected many times. V and J are TRBV7-2 and TRBJ2-4; 7 bases agree with TRBD1. The CDR3 spans 15 residues. J gave up 0 bases and V 4 bases, and 3 bases lay outside the gene matches. Per the germline V gene, CDR1 is SGHTA and CDR2 is FQGNSA. The CDR3 DNA is TGTGCCAGCAGCTGGGACAGATTAGCCAAAAACATTCAGTACTTC. This encodes CASSWDRLAKNIQYF.

A remark on this clonotype: No conserved phenylalanine or tryptophan is present at the end of the CDR3, so a read error is the likely explanation. It is unclear where the CDR3 begins or ends on the DNA, so no DNA is shown, and the CDR3 is as TCRdb lists it. This chain uses TRBV20-1 with TRBJ1-6. Germline loops: CDR1 DFQATT, CDR2 SNEGSKA (reference sequence). The CDR3 spans 11 residues, counting both ends. The CDR3 here is CSAGSNSPLHV.

This clonotype was counted at least ten times. This chain connects TRBV7-2 to TRBJ1-1; D unresolved. Trimming took off 0 bases at V and 0 bases at J, with 8 bases between the two ends. The CDR3 is 15 residues long. Looked up from germline, CDR1 is SGHTA and CDR2 is FQGNSA. CDR3 nucleotides: TGTGCCAGCAGCTTAGCAGGACCGCTGAACACTGAAGCTTTCTTT. Translated, it gives CASSLAGPLNTEAFF.

The genes are TRBV18 and TRBJ1-4; weak D call: TRBD1 (5 bases). The CDR3 loop spans 14 amino acids. Germline CDR1 KGHSH, CDR2 LQKENI. The V end was cut by 3 bases, the J end by 7 bases, with 12 bases between. The CDR3 nucleotides are TGTGCCAGCTCACCCAGGGAGATTAGTGAAAAACTGTTTTTT. Translated, it gives CASSPREISEKLFF.

The chain joins TRBV20-1 to TRBJ2-2; 10 bases match TRBD2. The CDR3 contains 16 residues. The ends lost 0 bases at V and 6 bases at J; junction bases unmatched: 7. Germline loops: CDR1 DFQATT, CDR2 SNEGSKA (reference sequence). The CDR3 sequence is CSARDTLAGASGELFF. CDR3 nucleotide sequence: TGCAGTGCTAGAGATACGCTAGCGGGGGCCTCCGGGGAGCTGTTTTTT.